One sample yielded the 4 T cell receptor beta chains listed below, sequenced in a study of shared clonotypes between healthy human individuals. The protocol was immunoSEQ multiplex PCR, while the TCRdb copy is restricted to in-frame clones and leaves out a portion. The sample shows about 1.9 million clones, 85% to 95% of them seen only once. The naive CD8 subset, CD45RO-negative cells positively selected for CCR7, excluded terminally differentiated effector memory CD45RA+ cells. What was sequenced was naive CD8+ T cells from PBMCs. The receptors stem from a man aged 18 to 35 in good health. Some clones in this sample may be carry-over from other donors' samples.

The genes are TRBV6-1 and TRBJ2-1; D is tentatively TRBD1 or TRBD2 (7 bases each). Germline loops: CDR1 MNHNS, CDR2 SASEGT. Trimming pared 6 bases from V and 8 bases from J, leaving 20 bases between. The CDR3 length is 15 residues. CDR3 DNA: TGTGCCAGCAGCGCCCACAGGGGAGGGGGTCATGAGCAGTTCTTC. As protein: CASSAHRGGGHEQFF.

The V call is TRBV9, the J call TRBJ2-3, with 12 nucleotides matching TRBD2. The CDR3 is 16 amino acids. The V gene's germline CDR1 is SGDLS and CDR2 YYNGEE. J was trimmed by 7 bases and V by 3 bases; bases with no gene match: 9. As DNA, the CDR3 is TGTGCCAGCAGCGAGGGGACTAGCGGGCCGTCGTATACGCAGTATTTT. Translating it yields CASSEGTSGPSYTQYF.

The rearrangement uses TRBV12-5 and TRBJ2-6; 7 bases align to TRBD1. This CDR3 region has 21 residues. Germline V lookup: CDR1 LGHNT, CDR2 FRNRAP. The V segment lost 2 bases and the J segment 6 bases; nucleotides outside the gene matches: 22. The CDR3 DNA reads as TGTGCTAGTGGTTTGCTCACCCCGCAAGGGGGCCTGTCGCTGGAGGCCAACGTCCTGACTTTC. Translated, it gives CASGLLTPQGGLSLEANVLTF. Full variable domain (rest looked up from reference TRBV12-5 and TRBJ2-6): DARVTQTPRHKVTEMGQEVTMRCQPILGHNTVFWYRQTMMQGLELLAYFRNRAPLDDSGMPKDRFSAEMPDATLATLKIQPSEPRDSAVYFCASGLLTPQGGLSLEANVLTFGAGSRLTVL.

The chain uses TRBV27 and TRBJ2-7; D gene uncertain. Trimming shortened V by 0 bases and J by 0 bases, and 9 bases separated the two germline ends. The germline gives CDR1 MNHEY, CDR2 SMNVEV (reference sequence). The CDR3 spans 15 residues. The CDR3 protein is CASSLSGVNSYEQYF. The CDR3 region has the DNA TGTGCCAGCAGTTTATCTGGGGTAAACTCCTACGAGCAGTACTTC.